The clone carrying this T cell receptor (beta chain) was seen a few times. The antigen is not known. The data stem from a study of human T cells and chemical hapten exposure. TCRdb reprocessed the RACE reads with MiXCR, giving one entry per CDR3 protein. The sample contains roughly 380,000 distinct CDR3 sequences, roughly 6.3% of which appear only once. Study results and limitations: Patch test score tracked positively with PT1 expanded TCR counts.

Time point described: patch test 2, 6 weeks after DPC sensitization. Regarding treatment: therapeutic diphenylcyclopropenone sensitization with weekly scalp DPC. Sequencing used whole blood, obtained in connection with sensitization to the hapten diphenylcyclopropenone (DPC). The TCR was taken from a woman aged 18-29 years with alopecia areata. Some clones in this sample may be carry-over from other donors' samples.

CDR3 sequence: CATRTEGNTIYF. DNA for the CDR3: TGTGCCACCCGGACAGAAGGAAACACCATATATTTT. The chain joins TRBV10-3 to TRBJ1-3, with a tentative D call TRBD1 (6 bases). The length of the CDR3 is 12 residues. CDR1 and CDR2 (germline): ENHRY, SYGVKD. Trimming stripped 10 bases from V and 4 bases from J, with 11 bases between.